Sequencing of this T cell receptor beta chain was carried out in a study of T cells in Graves' hyperthyroidism and ophthalmopathy. Study in general: Any treatment followed the collection of peripheral blood at initial diagnosis. Overall study results and limits: Expanded thyroid clonotypes (above 0.001) were mostly also found in blood. Ophthalmopathy could be told apart from stable hyperthyroidism with a 13 V-J model.

Only a few counts were recorded for this clonotype. Its matching antigen is unknown. This CDR3 contains 15 residues. The V end was cut by 4 bases, the J end by 6 bases, with 17 bases between. Germline CDR1 SNHLY, CDR2 FYNNEI. Amplification yielded TCR beta CDR3 regions, with RNA transcripts as the source. TCR CDR3 regions were first amplified by RT-PCR with HTBI primers. TCRdb analysed the multiplex PCR reads with MiXCR anew, one entry per CDR3 protein. Altogether 450,000 to 600,000 distinct CDR3 sequences are present, less than 20% being singletons, with the ten largest covering 47%. The diagnoses drew upon clinical symptoms, serum thyroxine and TRAb, thyroid ultrasound and orbital computed tomography.

The sequenced material came from blood. The source of this sequence is a man between 35 and 55 years old with Graves' ophthalmopathy. This chain uses TRBV2 with TRBJ2-3, with D possibly called TRBD1 or TRBD2 (5 bases each). CDR3 residues: CASSGGTQEVDTQYF. The DNA for the CDR3 is TGTGCCAGCAGTGGGGGGACGCAAGAGGTCGATACGCAGTATTTT.